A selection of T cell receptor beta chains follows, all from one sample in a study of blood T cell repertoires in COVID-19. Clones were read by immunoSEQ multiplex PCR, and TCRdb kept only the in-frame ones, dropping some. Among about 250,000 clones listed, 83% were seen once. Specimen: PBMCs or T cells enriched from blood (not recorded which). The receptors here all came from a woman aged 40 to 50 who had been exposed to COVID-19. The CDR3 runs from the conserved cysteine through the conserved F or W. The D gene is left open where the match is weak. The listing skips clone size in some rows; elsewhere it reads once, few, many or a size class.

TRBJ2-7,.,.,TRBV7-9,CASRYGPTQALSKQYF,TGTGCCAGCAGGTACGGTCCGACACAGGCACTCTCCAAGCAGTACTTC
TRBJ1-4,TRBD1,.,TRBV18,CASSPRPGQGALELFF,TGTGCCAGCTCACCGAGACCGGGACAGGGGGCTTTGGAACTGTTTTTT
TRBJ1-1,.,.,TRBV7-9,CASSLSGTGAFF,TGTGCCAGCAGCTTGTCGGGAACAGGGGCTTTCTTT
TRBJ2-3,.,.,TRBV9,CASSVAGFTDTQYF,TGTGCCAGCAGCGTAGCAGGGTTCACAGATACGCAGTATTTT
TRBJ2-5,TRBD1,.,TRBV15,CATSRDGQGEETQYF,TGTGCCACCAGCAGAGATGGGCAGGGGGAAGAGACCCAGTACTTC
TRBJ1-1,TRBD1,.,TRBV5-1,CASSFRGRVGTEAFF,TGCGCCAGCAGCTTTAGGGGGCGGGTAGGCACTGAAGCTTTCTTT
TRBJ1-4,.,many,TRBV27,CASRRSRDDEKLFF,TGTGCCAGCCGACGCAGTCGGGATGATGAAAAACTGTTTTTT
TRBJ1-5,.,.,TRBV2,CASSRAQPQHF,TGTGCCAGCAGTCGAGCTCAGCCCCAGCATTTT
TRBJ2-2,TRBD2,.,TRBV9,CASSPAGTSGTGELFF,TGTGCCAGCAGCCCCGCCGGGACTAGCGGTACCGGGGAGCTGTTTTTT
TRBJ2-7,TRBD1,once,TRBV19,CASSLTGTGAYEQYF,TGTGCCAGTAGTCTCACCGGGACAGGGGCCTACGAGCAGTACTTC
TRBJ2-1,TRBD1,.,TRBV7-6,CASSLGTGASYYGNEQFF,TGTGCCAGCAGCTTGGGGACAGGGGCATCGTACTACGGTAATGAGCAGTTCTTC
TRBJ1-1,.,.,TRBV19,CASIRGEYTEAFF,TGTGCCAGTATTCGGGGGGAGTATACTGAAGCTTTCTTT
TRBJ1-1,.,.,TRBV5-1,CASSFLQGNTEAFF,TGCGCCAGCAGTTTCCTACAGGGGAACACTGAAGCTTTCTTT
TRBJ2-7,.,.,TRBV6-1,CASSGRQFAVRGEQYF,TGTGCCAGCAGTGGGAGACAGTTTGCGGTTAGAGGCGAGCAGTACTTC
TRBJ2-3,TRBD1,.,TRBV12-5,CASGTGTGDTDTQYF,TGTGCTAGTGGAACCGGGACAGGGGATACAGATACGCAGTATTTT
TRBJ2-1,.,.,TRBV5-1,CASSAGLHNEQFF,TGCGCCAGCAGCGCCGGACTACACAATGAGCAGTTCTTC
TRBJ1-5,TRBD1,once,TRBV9,CASSGGTGGQPQHF,TGTGCCAGCAGCGGAGGGACAGGAGGTCAGCCCCAGCATTTT
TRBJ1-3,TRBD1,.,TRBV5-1,CASSLGQVNSGNTIYF,TGCGCCAGCAGCCTAGGACAGGTTAACTCTGGAAACACCATATATTTT
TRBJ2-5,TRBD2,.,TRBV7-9,CASSIASGGAETQYF,TGTGCCAGCAGCATCGCTAGCGGGGGGGCCGAGACCCAGTACTTC
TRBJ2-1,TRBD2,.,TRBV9,CASSVEAGGLYEQFF,TGTGCCAGCAGCGTAGAAGCGGGGGGGCTGTATGAGCAGTTCTTC
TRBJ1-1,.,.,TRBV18,CASSPMAPGGSDTEAFF,TGTGCCAGCTCACCAATGGCCCCCGGGGGGTCGGACACTGAAGCTTTCTTT
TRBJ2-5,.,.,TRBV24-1,CATSDPTSQETQYF,TGTGCCACCAGTGATCCCACTAGTCAAGAGACCCAGTACTTC
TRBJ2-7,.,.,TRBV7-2,CASSFDWRTYEQYF,TGTGCCAGCAGCTTTGATTGGCGGACCTACGAGCAGTACTTC
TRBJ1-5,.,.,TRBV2,CASSAAGVSNQPQHF,TGTGCCAGCAGTGCGGCAGGGGTAAGCAATCAGCCCCAGCATTTT
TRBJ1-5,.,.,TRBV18,CASSPATGNSNQPQHF,TGTGCCAGCTCACCCGCCACGGGAAATAGCAATCAGCCCCAGCATTTT
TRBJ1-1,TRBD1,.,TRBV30,CAWSVGQGNTEAFF,TGTGCCTGGAGTGTAGGACAGGGGAACACTGAAGCTTTCTTT
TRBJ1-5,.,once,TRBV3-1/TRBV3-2,CASSQGRVDQPQHF,TGTGCCAGCAGCCAGGGGAGAGTTGATCAGCCCCAGCATTTT
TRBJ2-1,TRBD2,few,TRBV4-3,CASSESGGPYNEQFF,TGCGCCAGCAGTGAAAGCGGGGGGCCGTACAATGAGCAGTTCTTC
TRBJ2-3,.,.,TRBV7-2,CASSPYTDTQYF,TGTGCCAGCAGCCCGTACACAGATACGCAGTATTTT
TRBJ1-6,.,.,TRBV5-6,CASSLGQHNSPLHF,TGTGCCAGCAGCTTGGGACAGCATAATTCACCCCTCCACTTT
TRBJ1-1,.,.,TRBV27,CASSLYRVSTEAFF,TGTGCCAGCAGTTTATACAGGGTAAGCACTGAAGCTTTCTTT
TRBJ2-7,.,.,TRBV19,CASKSGGETYEQYF,TGTGCCAGTAAATCCGGCGGGGAGACTTACGAGCAGTACTTC